These 8 T cell receptor beta chains came from one sample sequenced in a study of CD8 T cells in Susac syndrome. Random hexamers served to reverse transcribe roughly 0.5 to 1 ug RNA. MiXCR was run by TCRdb on the immunoSEQ multiplex PCR reads, yielding one entry per CDR3 protein. This sample has about 180,000 distinct CDR3 sequences, with 85% to 95% found just once. Sequencing used CD4+ T cells from PBMCs. The receptors here all came from a human donor with Susac syndrome.

The chain carries TRBV3-1 and TRBJ1-1; D is possibly TRBD1 (5 bases). This CDR3 comprises 14 residues. Trimming pared 6 bases from V and 8 bases from J, leaving 19 bases between. Per the germline V gene, CDR1 is LGHDT and CDR2 is YNNKEL (reference sequence). CDR3 coding DNA: TGTGCCAGCAGACTCACCGCAGGGACGTCAGAAGCTTTCTTT. This codes for CASRLTAGTSEAFF. The whole variable domain, filled in from reference TRBV3-1 and TRBJ1-1, reads DTAVSQTPKYLVTQMGNDKSIKCEQNLGHDTMYWYKQDSKKFLKIMFSYNNKELIINETVPNRFSPKSPDKAHLNLHINSLELGDSAVYFCASRLTAGTSEAFFGQGTRLTVV.

The chain links TRBV20-1 to TRBJ1-6; a possible D gene is TRBD1 (5 bases). The CDR3 extends over 13 amino acids. V lost 5 bases and J lost 5, with 10 bases in between. CDR1 and CDR2 from the germline V gene are DFQATT and SNEGSKA (reference sequence). CDR3 nucleotides: TGCAGTGCTCTCAGGGTGGATAATTCACCCCTCCACTTT. Its protein product is CSALRVDNSPLHF.

The rearrangement uses TRBV5-1 and TRBJ2-1; D is undetermined. The ends were cut back, 2 bases at V and 5 bases at J, with 8 bases in the middle. Germline V gives CDR1 SGHRS, CDR2 YFSETQ. This CDR3 spans 13 amino acids. Here the CDR3 reads CASSLILDNEQFF. In DNA, the CDR3 is TGCGCCAGCAGCTTAATACTTGACAATGAGCAGTTCTTC.

This CDR3 reads CASSIGTIRDLEAFF. CDR3 DNA: TGCGCCAGCAGCATCGGGACAATACGAGACCTTGAAGCTTTCTTT. The V call is TRBV5-1, the J call TRBJ1-1, with a possible D match to TRBD1 (6 bases). Germline V gene sequence: CDR1 SGHRS, CDR2 YFSETQ. Trimming stripped 4 bases from V and 7 bases from J, with 20 bases between. The CDR3 is 15 amino acids.

This chain joins TRBV28 and TRBJ2-5; 7 bases map to TRBD2. The V segment lost 1 base and the J segment 9 bases; nucleotides outside the gene matches: 20. The CDR3 length is 18 residues. Germline values: CDR1 MDHEN, CDR2 SYDVKM. The CDR3 is CASSLLRFREAAGVSQYF. The CDR3, as DNA: TGTGCCAGCAGTTTATTACGGTTTCGGGAGGCCGCGGGTGTGTCCCAGTACTTC.

J is TRBJ1-1 and V is TRBV20-1; 8 bases agree with TRBD1. The germline V gene encodes CDR1 DFQATT and CDR2 SNEGSKA (reference sequence). With V trimmed by 0 bases and J by 2 bases, 5 bases remained unmatched. This CDR3 comprises 15 residues. The chain's CDR3 is CSARDGGQVNTEAFF. The CDR3 DNA follows: TGCAGTGCTAGAGATGGGGGACAGGTTAACACTGAAGCTTTCTTT.

This chain links TRBV15 with TRBJ1-2; D remains unclear. The CDR3 extends over 14 amino acids. Germline assignment: CDR1 LNHNV and CDR2 YYDKDF (reference sequence). V lost 0 bases, J lost 4 bases, and 9 bases lay in between. DNA for the CDR3: TGTGCCACCAGCAGAGATAAGGCCGTCTATGGCTACACCTTC. This encodes CATSRDKAVYGYTF.

The chain uses TRBV11-1 and TRBJ2-5; 11 nucleotides agree with TRBD1. Germline V gives CDR1 SGHAT, CDR2 FQDESV (reference sequence). V shed 1 base and J 5 bases; nucleotides not matched to a gene: 9. This CDR3 is built from 17 residues. The DNA of the CDR3 is TGTGCCAGCAGCTTAGATATTTGGGACAGGGGGAAGGAGACCCAGTACTTC. Protein product: CASSLDIWDRGKETQYF.